This T cell receptor (beta chain) was found in a study of beta chain features in type 1 diabetes. Turning to the study itself: On cell yields, gender and age, patients and healthy donors were similar.

cDNA synthesis used the whole RNA isolate, giving expressed TCRB sequences. Produced via immunoSEQ multiplex PCR; TCRdb's table is partial and in-frame only. The data hold approximately 360,000 clones, with 10% to 15% observed a single time. The study, taken as a whole, reports: The study found moderately but significantly shorter TCRB CDR3s in all four CD4+ subsets of Type 1 diabetes patients. Within patients, naive, central memory and Treg TCRB repertoires seemed more similar than within healthy donors.

All sorted populations exceeded 95% purity. The CDR3 has 13 amino acids. Germline trimming cut 5 bases from V and 5 bases from J; bases unmatched to any gene: 4. Germline assignment: CDR1 SGHNT and CDR2 YENEEA. Concerning this clone: Its antigen is unidentified.

What was sequenced was naive CD4+ T cells from blood. This clonotype was obtained from a woman aged 18-35 years with type 1 diabetes. This chain connects TRBV11-3 to TRBJ1-1; TRBD1 matches 8 bases. DNA of the CDR3: TGTGCCAGCAGCCCCCGACAGGGGACTGAAGCTTTCTTT. Translation: CASSPRQGTEAFF.